This T cell receptor (beta chain) was found in a study of blood T cell repertoires in COVID-19. This clone was counted once. The assay was immunoSEQ multiplex PCR, and TCRdb's table has in-frame clones only and misses some. The sample includes over 65,000 clones, about 81% of them seen just once. V lost 8 bases to trimming and J lost 10 bases; unmatched junction nucleotides: 15. The CDR3 is 16 amino acids. The germline CDR1 and CDR2 sequences are LGHNA and YNFKEQ. This chain links TRBV4-2 with TRBJ2-1; TRBD1 matches at 12 bases. Material for sequencing was peripheral blood. The source is a human donor in a cohort sampled during active COVID-19. The CDR3: CASGPMTGTGGGEQFF. For the CDR3, the DNA is TGTGCCAGCGGACCTATGACCGGGACAGGGGGCGGCGAGCAGTTCTTC.